Shown below are 5 T cell receptor beta chains from a single sample sequenced in a study of glioma-infiltrating T cells. Amplification of TCR alpha and beta CDR3 regions from RNA used iRepertoire nested multiplex PCR. TCRdb redid the calling of the multiplex PCR reads with MiXCR, one entry per CDR3 protein. The sample lists 110,000 or so distinct CDR3 sequences; around 25% were seen once. Sequenced: glioma tissue, nonneoplastic brain tissue, or PBMCs (not recorded which). These receptors originate from a human donor with low-grade glioma or glioblastoma, undergoing nonglioma brain surgery, or in good health (not recorded which).

The chain links TRBV5-4 to TRBJ2-1; D uncertain. The CDR3 totals 16 residues. Trimming removed 0 bases at V and 0 bases at J, with 10 bases between. CDR1 SGHNT and CDR2 YYREEE come from the germline V gene (reference sequence). CDR3 coding DNA: TGTGCCAGCAGCTTGGTAACGACGAGCTCCTACAATGAGCAGTTCTTC. Its protein is CASSLVTTSSYNEQFF.

On this clonotype: A clone one base away is much larger, so this may be a read error. The V and J genes are TRBV14 and TRBJ1-2, with D unresolved. Germline V gives CDR1 SGHDN, CDR2 FVKESK. The CDR3 length is 14 residues. CDR3 nucleotide sequence: TGTGCCAGCAGCCAAGACCGCCGAAACTATGTCTACACCTTC. It is translated as CASSQDRRNYVYTF.

In this sample, this clonotype turned up many times. The chain uses TRBV3-1 and TRBJ2-7, with a tentative D call TRBD2 (6 bases). CDR1 and CDR2 (germline): LGHDT, YNNKEL (reference sequence). Trimming took off 2 bases at V and 0 bases at J, with 20 bases between the two ends. The CDR3 consists of 18 residues. DNA of the CDR3: TGTGCCAGCAGCCAACCGTGGAATCGCGGGACCACCTCCTACGAGCAGTACTTC. Encoded protein: CASSQPWNRGTTSYEQYF.

On this clonotype: Its ends do not fully match the called genes, so a read error is possible. The chain uses TRBV7-9 and TRBJ2-1, with D maybe TRBD2 (5 bases). The CDR3 totals 12 residues. Germline CDR1 is SEHNR and CDR2 is FQNEAQ (reference sequence). The CDR3 nucleotides are TGTGACAGCAGCCGACTGGAGGATGAGCAGTTCTTC. This translates into CDSSRLEDEQFF.

Comment on this clonotype: An end of the junction does not agree with germline; a read error may underlie this. The chain has TRBV15 and TRBJ2-6; D may correspond to TRBD1 or TRBD2 (6 bases each). The CDR3 is made up of 15 amino acids. Germline V CDR1 and CDR2: LNHNV, YYDKDF (reference sequence). The CDR3, as DNA: TGTGCCCCCAGCGGTAGTAGCTCGGGGGCCAACGTCCGGACTTTC. It translates to CAPSGSSSGANVRTF.